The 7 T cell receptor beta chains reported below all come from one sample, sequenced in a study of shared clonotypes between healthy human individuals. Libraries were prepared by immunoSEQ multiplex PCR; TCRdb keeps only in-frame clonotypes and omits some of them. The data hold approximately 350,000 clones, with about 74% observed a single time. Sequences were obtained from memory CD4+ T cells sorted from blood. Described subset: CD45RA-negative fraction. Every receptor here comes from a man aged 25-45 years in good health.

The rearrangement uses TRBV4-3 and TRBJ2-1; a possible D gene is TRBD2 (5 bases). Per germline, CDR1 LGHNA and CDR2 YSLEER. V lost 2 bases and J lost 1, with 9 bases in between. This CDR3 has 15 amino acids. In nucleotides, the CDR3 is TGCGCCAGCAGCCAACTAGCTCTTTCCTACAATGAGCAGTTCTTC. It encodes CASSQLALSYNEQFF.

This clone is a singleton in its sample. Here the CDR3 reads CASRQGPNTEAFF. CDR3 nucleotides: TGTGCCAGTCGCCAGGGCCCGAACACTGAAGCTTTCTTT. J is TRBJ1-1 and V is TRBV19; D might be TRBD1 (5 bases). This CDR3 is built from 13 residues. CDR1 LNHDA and CDR2 SQIVND come from the germline V gene (reference sequence). V lost 8 bases to trimming and J lost 1 base, with 11 bases between them.

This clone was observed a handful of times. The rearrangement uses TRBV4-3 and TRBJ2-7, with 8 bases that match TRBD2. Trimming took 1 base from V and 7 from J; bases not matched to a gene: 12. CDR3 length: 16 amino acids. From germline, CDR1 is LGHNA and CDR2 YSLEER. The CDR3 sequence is CASSQAPGLGLGEQYF. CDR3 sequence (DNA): TGCGCCAGCAGCCAAGCGCCGGGACTAGGGTTAGGTGAGCAGTACTTC.

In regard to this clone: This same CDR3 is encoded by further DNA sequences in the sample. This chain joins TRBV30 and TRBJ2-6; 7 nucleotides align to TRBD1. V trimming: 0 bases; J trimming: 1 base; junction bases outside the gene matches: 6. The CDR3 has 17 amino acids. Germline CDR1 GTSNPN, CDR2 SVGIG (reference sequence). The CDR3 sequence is CAWSVRTGGSGANVLTF. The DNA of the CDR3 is TGTGCCTGGAGTGTACGGACAGGAGGATCTGGGGCCAACGTCCTGACTTTC.

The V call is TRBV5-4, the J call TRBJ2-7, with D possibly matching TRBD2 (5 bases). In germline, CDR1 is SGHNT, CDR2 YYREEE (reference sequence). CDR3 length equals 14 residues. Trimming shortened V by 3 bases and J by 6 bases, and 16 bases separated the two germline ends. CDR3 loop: CASSSERSVGEQYF. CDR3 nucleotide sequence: TGTGCCAGCAGCTCCGAACGTAGCGTCGGCGAGCAGTACTTC.

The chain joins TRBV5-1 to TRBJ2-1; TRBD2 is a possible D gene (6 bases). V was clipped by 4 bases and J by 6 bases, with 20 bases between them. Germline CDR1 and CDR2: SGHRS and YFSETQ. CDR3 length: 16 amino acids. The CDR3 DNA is TGCGCCAGCAGCCGGGAACCGGGACTCCTCGGCAATGAGCAGTTCTTC. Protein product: CASSREPGLLGNEQFF.

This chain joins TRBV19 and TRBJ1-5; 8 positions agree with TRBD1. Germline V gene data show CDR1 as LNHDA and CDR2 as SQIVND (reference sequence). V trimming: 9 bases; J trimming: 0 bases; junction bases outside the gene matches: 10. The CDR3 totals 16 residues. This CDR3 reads CASQDRAEVSNQPQHF. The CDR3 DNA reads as TGTGCCAGCCAGGACAGGGCGGAAGTTAGCAATCAGCCCCAGCATTTT.